Sequencing of this TCR beta chain was carried out in a study of CD8+CD57+ T cells in acquired aplastic anemia. Study results and limitations: Simpson's diversity of CD8+ cells was not significantly different in patients compared with controls.

About this clonotype: Its antigen is unidentified.

The sequenced patients had an expansion of CD8+CD57+ cells seen by flow cytometry. Each patient had severe acquired aplastic anemia. At blood sampling, none of the patients had yet received therapy. Genomic DNA constituted the template upon which TCR beta VDJ and CDR3 profiling was performed. Each CDR3 protein gets one entry after TCRdb re-called the reads with MiXCR. The sample lists a few hundred thousand distinct CDR3 sequences, around 32% occurring once. Trimming pared 8 bases from V and 11 bases from J, leaving 19 bases between. The CDR3 extends over 13 amino acids. Per germline, CDR1 SNHLY and CDR2 FYNNEI.

Material for sequencing was sorted CD4+, CD8+, or CD8+CD57+ T cells (not recorded which) from PBMCs. The receptor was isolated from a human donor with aplastic anemia. This chain connects TRBV2 to TRBJ1-5; D gene uncertain. The CDR3 sequence is CASGRQATWTQHF. DNA of the CDR3: TGTGCCAGCGGAAGGCAGGCTACCTGGACCCAGCATTTT. Full variable domain (rest looked up from reference TRBV2 and TRBJ1-5): EPEVTQTPSHQVTQMGQEVILRCVPISNHLYFYWYRQILGQKVEFLVSFYNNEISEKSEIFDDQFSVERPDGSNFTLKIRSTKLEDSAMYFCASGRQATWTQHFGDGTRLSIL.